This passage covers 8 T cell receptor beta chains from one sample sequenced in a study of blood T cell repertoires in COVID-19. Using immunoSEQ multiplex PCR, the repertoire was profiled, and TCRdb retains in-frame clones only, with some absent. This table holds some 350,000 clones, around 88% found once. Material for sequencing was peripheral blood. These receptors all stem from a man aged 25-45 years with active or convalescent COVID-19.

The CDR3 reads CASSVDRVGKLFF. The CDR3 bases are TGTGCCAGCAGTGTGGACAGGGTTGGGAAACTGTTTTTT. The rearrangement uses TRBV2 and TRBJ1-4, with 8 bases matching TRBD1. From germline, CDR1 is SNHLY and CDR2 FYNNEI. V lost 4 bases and J lost 11; bases outside the gene matches: 6. CDR3 length: 13 residues. Supplemented by reference TRBV2 and TRBJ1-4, the full variable domain reads EPEVTQTPSHQVTQMGQEVILRCVPISNHLYFYWYRQILGQKVEFLVSFYNNEISEKSEIFDDQFSVERPDGSNFTLKIRSTKLEDSAMYFCASSVDRVGKLFFGSGTQLSVL.

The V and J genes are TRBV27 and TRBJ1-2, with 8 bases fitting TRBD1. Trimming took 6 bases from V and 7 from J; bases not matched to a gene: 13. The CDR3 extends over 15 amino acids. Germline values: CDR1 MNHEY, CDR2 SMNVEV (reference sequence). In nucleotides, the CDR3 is TGTGCCAGCAGCCCTAACCGGGACAGGAAGGGTGGCTACACCTTC. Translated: CASSPNRDRKGGYTF.

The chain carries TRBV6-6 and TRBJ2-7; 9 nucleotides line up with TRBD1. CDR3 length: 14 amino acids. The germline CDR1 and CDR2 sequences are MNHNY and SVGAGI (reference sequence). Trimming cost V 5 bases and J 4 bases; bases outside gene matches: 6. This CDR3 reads CASSTGQGSYEQYF. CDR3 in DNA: TGTGCCAGCAGTACGGGACAGGGAAGTTACGAGCAGTACTTC.

In DNA, the CDR3 is TGCGCCAGCAGCCAGTTACTCCCGATCAAGGAGCTGTTTTTT. Protein: CASSQLLPIKELFF. This chain uses TRBV4-1 with TRBJ2-2; no clear D gene. CDR3 size: 14 residues. CDR1 MGHRA and CDR2 YSYEKL come from the germline V gene. V was pared by 3 bases and J by 10 bases, with 15 bases between.

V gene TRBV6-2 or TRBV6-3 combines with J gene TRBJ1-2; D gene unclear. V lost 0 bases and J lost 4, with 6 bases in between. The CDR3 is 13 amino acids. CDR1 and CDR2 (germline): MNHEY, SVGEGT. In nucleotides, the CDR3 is TGTGCCAGCAGTTACTCGACTGTCTATGGCTACACCTTC. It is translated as CASSYSTVYGYTF.

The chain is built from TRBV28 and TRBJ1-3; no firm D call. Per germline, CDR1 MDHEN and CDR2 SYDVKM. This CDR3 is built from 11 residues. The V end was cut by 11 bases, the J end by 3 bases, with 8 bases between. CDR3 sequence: CAGGRGNTIYF. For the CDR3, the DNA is TGTGCCGGAGGTCGTGGAAACACCATATATTTT.

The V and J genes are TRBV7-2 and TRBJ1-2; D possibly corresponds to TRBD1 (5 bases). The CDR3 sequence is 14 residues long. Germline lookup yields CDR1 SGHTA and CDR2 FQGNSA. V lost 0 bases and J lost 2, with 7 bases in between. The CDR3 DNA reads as TGTGCCAGCAGCTTAGCCCCAGGGAACTATGGCTACACCTTC. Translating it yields CASSLAPGNYGYTF.

The CDR3 here is CAISGGGYSTDTQYF. Here the CDR3 DNA reads TGTGCCATCAGTGGGGGAGGTTATAGCACAGATACGCAGTATTTT. This chain uses TRBV10-3 with TRBJ2-3, with a possible D match to TRBD2 (6 bases). V was cut by 4 bases and J by 0 bases, with 11 bases left in between. The CDR3 runs to 15 residues. From germline, CDR1 is ENHRY and CDR2 SYGVKD.